Below, 22 T cell receptor beta chains from the same sample are listed, as sequenced in a study of CD8+ T cells in alopecia areata. Extracted RNA was reverse transcribed, and the resulting cDNA served as sequencing template. Sequencing used immunoSEQ multiplex PCR; TCRdb keeps in-frame clones, though not all of them. The repertoire holds some 130,000 clones, with 58% as singletons. The sequencing used CD4+ T cells sorted from blood, collected at week 0. The origin of the receptors is a human donor with alopecia areata.

This rearrangement joins TRBV5-1 to TRBJ1-1; TRBD1 matches 11 bases. CDR3 size: 13 residues. CDR1 SGHRS and CDR2 YFSETQ come from the germline V gene. Trimming removed 4 bases from V and 9 bases from J; junction bases left unmatched: 5. This chain's CDR3 is CASSTGQGDQAFF. The CDR3 region has the DNA TGCGCCAGCAGCACGGGACAGGGGGACCAAGCTTTCTTT.

The chain couples TRBV29-1 to TRBJ2-5; D is possibly TRBD2 (6 bases). The CDR3 spans 15 residues. V gave up 2 bases and J gave up 5 bases, with 18 bases separating them. CDR1 and CDR2 from the germline V gene are SQVTM and ANQGSEA. The CDR3 region has the DNA TGCAGCGTTGAAATGGTTGGGGGAGGAGGGGAGACCCAGTACTTC. This encodes CSVEMVGGGGETQYF.

The chain is built from TRBV23-1 and TRBJ2-4; D is possibly TRBD1 (5 bases). TRBV23-1 qualifies as an ORF whose function is uncertain. CDR3 length: 19 residues. With 2 bases removed from V and 0 bases from J, the gap between germline ends came to 20 bases. The CDR3 bases are TGCGCCAGCAGTCAAACCCATGACTCCGACAGCGTAGCCAAAAACATTCAGTACTTC. The encoded protein is CASSQTHDSDSVAKNIQYF.

The chain combines TRBV5-1 with TRBJ1-2, with 7 bases that match TRBD1. Trimming took 5 bases from V and 4 from J; bases not matched to a gene: 11. Germline-derived CDR1 and CDR2 are SGHRS and YFSETQ. The CDR3 is 15 residues long. The CDR3, as DNA: TGCGCCAGCAGTCTAACTACGACAGGGTCCTATGGCTACACCTTC. Protein: CASSLTTTGSYGYTF.

Of note for this clone: The same CDR3 is also encoded by other DNA sequences in this sample. J is TRBJ1-1 and V is TRBV5-1; TRBD1 agrees at 7 bases. The CDR3 extends over 14 amino acids. Per the germline V gene, CDR1 is SGHRS and CDR2 is YFSETQ. V shed 4 bases, J shed 2 bases, and the junction held 5 bases outside the gene matches. CDR3 region: CASSPGTANTEAFF. DNA of the CDR3: TGCGCCAGCAGCCCAGGGACAGCCAACACTGAAGCTTTCTTT.

This rearrangement joins TRBV15 to TRBJ2-4; D perhaps matches TRBD2 (5 bases). CDR1 and CDR2 (germline): LNHNV, YYDKDF (reference sequence). The CDR3 has 15 residues. The germline V and J ends were trimmed by 0 bases and 0 bases, with 6 bases remaining between them. CDR3 sequence reads: CATSREGVAKNIQYF. CDR3 nucleotide sequence: TGTGCCACCAGCAGAGAGGGAGTAGCCAAAAACATTCAGTACTTC. The full variable domain, in which reference TRBV15 and TRBJ2-4 provide the parts outside the CDR3, is DAMVIQNPRYQVTQFGKPVTLSCSQTLNHNVMYWYQQKSSQAPKLLFHYYDKDFNNEADTPDNFQSRRPNTSFCFLDIRSPGLGDTAMYLCATSREGVAKNIQYFGAGTRLSVL.

The V gene is TRBV27, the J gene TRBJ2-6; D gene ambiguous. Trimming shortened V by 6 bases and J by 3 bases, and 6 bases separated the two germline ends. Germline-derived CDR1 and CDR2 are MNHEY and SMNVEV (reference sequence). CDR3 length: 13 amino acids. The CDR3 here is CASREIGANVLTF. In DNA, the CDR3 is TGTGCCAGCAGGGAGATTGGGGCCAACGTCCTGACTTTC.

The chain uses TRBV7-9 and TRBJ2-1; 12 bases align to TRBD2. V lost 5 bases, J lost 5 bases, and 16 bases stayed unmatched. The CDR3 contains 19 residues. Germline V gives CDR1 SEHNR, CDR2 FQNEAQ (reference sequence). CDR3 nucleotide sequence: TGTGCCAGCAGCCCCCTAGCGGGGGGGCCTCTTCGGGTACACAATGAGCAGTTCTTC. It codes for CASSPLAGGPLRVHNEQFF.

CDR3 sequence: CAWRQGSANTEAFF. In DNA, the CDR3 is TGTGCCTGGAGACAGGGGTCCGCGAACACTGAAGCTTTCTTT. The chain has TRBV30 and TRBJ1-1, with TRBD1 matching 7 bases. This CDR3 has 14 residues. V lost 3 bases to trimming and J lost 1 base; unmatched junction nucleotides: 5. Germline values: CDR1 GTSNPN, CDR2 SVGIG (reference sequence).

This clone turned up a few times. In nucleotides, the CDR3 is TGTGCCAGTACTCCGGACAGGGGGCGGGCAGATACGCAGTATTTT. This gives the protein CASTPDRGRADTQYF. The genes are TRBV19 and TRBJ2-3, with 11 bases fitting TRBD1. V shed 7 bases and J 4 bases; nucleotides not matched to a gene: 7. The V gene's germline CDR1 is LNHDA and CDR2 SQIVND (reference sequence). This CDR3 region has 15 residues.

V usage is TRBV6-6 and J usage is TRBJ1-2, with D unclear. Germline loops: CDR1 MNHNY, CDR2 SVGAGI (reference sequence). The CDR3 runs to 13 residues. V was clipped by 5 bases and J by 2 bases, with 9 bases between them. Here the CDR3 reads CASSAQTNYGYTF. The CDR3 DNA reads as TGTGCCAGCAGTGCCCAAACAAACTATGGCTACACCTTC.

CDR3: CASSPEGQGTYEQYF. The CDR3 DNA sequence: TGCGCCAGCAGCCCCGAGGGGCAGGGGACCTACGAGCAGTACTTC. The genes are TRBV23-1 and TRBJ2-7, with D perhaps TRBD1 (6 bases). TRBV23-1 is flagged as an ORF with uncertain function. Trimming removed 6 bases at V and 2 bases at J, with 17 bases between. The CDR3 spans 15 residues.

This clone was seen only once. J is TRBJ1-5 and V is TRBV29-1; 12 bases are a match to TRBD1. CDR1 SQVTM and CDR2 ANQGSEA come from the germline V gene. CDR3 size: 16 residues. The V gene end was trimmed by 6 bases and the J gene end by 2 bases; junction bases not matched to a gene: 8. The CDR3: CSVQGTGGAGNQPQHF. The CDR3, as DNA: TGCAGCGTCCAAGGGACAGGGGGCGCGGGCAATCAGCCCCAGCATTTT.

The chain couples TRBV5-6 to TRBJ2-7; D call uncertain. The CDR3 loop spans 13 amino acids. Germline assignment: CDR1 SGHDT and CDR2 YYEEEE. V was pared by 2 bases and J by 2 bases, with 8 bases between. The CDR3 reads CASSFRDPYEQYF. For the CDR3, the DNA is TGTGCCAGCAGCTTTAGGGATCCCTACGAGCAGTACTTC. The variable domain in full, completed from reference TRBV5-6 and TRBJ2-7, reads DAGVTQSPTHLIKTRGQQVTLRCSPKSGHDTVSWYQQALGQGPQFIFQYYEEEERQRGNFPDRFSGHQFPNYSSELNVNALLLGDSALYLCASSFRDPYEQYFGPGTRLTVT.

The chain employs TRBV15 and TRBJ1-6; D ambiguous. The CDR3 is 15 amino acids. V was pared by 0 bases and J by 5 bases, with 8 bases between. The V gene's germline CDR1 is LNHNV and CDR2 YYDKDF (reference sequence). The chain's CDR3 is CATSREPGNNSPLHF. The CDR3 DNA reads as TGTGCCACCAGCAGAGAGCCGGGTAATAATTCACCCCTCCACTTT. Complete variable domain (other parts from reference TRBV15 and TRBJ1-6): DAMVIQNPRYQVTQFGKPVTLSCSQTLNHNVMYWYQQKSSQAPKLLFHYYDKDFNNEADTPDNFQSRRPNTSFCFLDIRSPGLGDTAMYLCATSREPGNNSPLHFGNGTRLTVT.

This chain joins TRBV27 and TRBJ1-6; TRBD1 matches at 9 bases. This CDR3 is built from 14 residues. V shed 7 bases and J 8 bases; nucleotides not matched to a gene: 6. Per germline, CDR1 MNHEY and CDR2 SMNVEV (reference sequence). The CDR3 DNA sequence: TGTGCCAGCACCTACAGGGGGCCATATTCACCCCTCCACTTT. Its protein is CASTYRGPYSPLHF.

The V call is TRBV30, the J call TRBJ1-5, with D possibly being TRBD1 (6 bases). Germline values: CDR1 GTSNPN, CDR2 SVGIG (reference sequence). V was pared by 2 bases and J by 7 bases, with 12 bases between. This CDR3 comprises 13 residues. The CDR3 spells CAWSRGGGQPQHF. The CDR3 nucleotides are TGTGCCTGGAGTAGGGGGGGCGGACAGCCCCAGCATTTT.

This clone occurred a few times. The junction shows a germline mismatch at one end, possibly a read error. The V and J genes are TRBV5-8 and TRBJ1-6; TRBD1 matches 7 bases. Germline V gives CDR1 SGHTS, CDR2 YDEGEE. The CDR3 contains 18 residues. Written as DNA, the CDR3 is TGCGCCAGCAGCCTATCAGCAGGGGGGAGCTCCTATAATTCACCCCTCCACTTT. Protein sequence: CASSLSAGGSSYNSPLHF.

This clone was counted a few times. This chain joins TRBV7-2 and TRBJ1-1; D is unresolved. Trimming cost V 6 bases and J 4 bases, with 15 bases left between them. The CDR3 is made up of 14 amino acids. The germline CDR1 and CDR2 sequences are SGHTA and FQGNSA. The CDR3 coding sequence is TGTGCCAGCAGGAAAAACTGGGCAGGCACTGAAGCTTTCTTT. Its translation: CASRKNWAGTEAFF.

The chain combines TRBV5-1 with TRBJ2-5; 13 bases are shared with TRBD2. This CDR3 is built from 16 residues. Germline CDR1 and CDR2: SGHRS and YFSETQ. Trimming removed 2 bases from V and 4 bases from J; junction bases left unmatched: 5. CDR3 coding DNA: TGCGCCAGCAGCTTCGGACTAGCGGGGGCGGGAGAGACCCAGTACTTC. This translates into CASSFGLAGAGETQYF.

A few counts support this clone. The gene calls are TRBV11-1 and TRBJ2-3; TRBD2 aligns across 7 bases. Trimming took 4 bases from V and 4 from J; bases not matched to a gene: 2. The germline V gene has CDR1 SGHAT and CDR2 FQDESV (reference sequence). There are 13 residues in the CDR3. CDR3: CASSWGGADTQYF. The CDR3 DNA sequence: TGTGCCAGCAGCTGGGGAGGGGCAGATACGCAGTATTTT.

The gene calls are TRBV19 and TRBJ1-4; D is undetermined. CDR3 length: 15 residues. Germline CDR1 is LNHDA and CDR2 is SQIVND (reference sequence). The ends were cut back, 4 bases at V and 4 bases at J, with 13 bases in the middle. The CDR3 DNA is TGTGCCAGTAGTACCTCAGGAGGAAGTAATGAAAAACTGTTTTTT. Protein: CASSTSGGSNEKLFF.